This T cell receptor beta chain was identified in a study of blood T cell repertoires in COVID-19. Per the original data handling: Estimation of nucleated cell counts was performed using reference gene primer amplification. Method: immunoSEQ multiplex PCR; TCRdb's copy keeps in-frame clones and lacks some. V and J calls and clone size are copied from that table; D and trimming were computed from the DNA. The profile shows 70,000 to 90,000 clones, 65% to 90% of them singletons. This clone was detected only once. The sample taken for sequencing was peripheral blood. The receptor's source is a man in his sixties with acute or convalescent COVID-19.

The CDR3 region has the DNA TGTGCCAGCAGATTCGACAAAGGCACTGAAGCTTTCTTT. Protein product: CASRFDKGTEAFF. V is TRBV5-8 and J is TRBJ1-1; D call uncertain. This CDR3 has 13 residues. CDR1 and CDR2 (germline): SGHTS, YDEGEE. V gave up 5 bases and J gave up 4 bases, with 12 bases separating them.